This T cell receptor beta chain was recovered during a study of identifying expanded T cells in peripheral blood. Measured with immunoSEQ multiplex PCR; TCRdb has only the in-frame clones, and not every one. The repertoire holds about 89,000 clones, 86% seen once, with around 6% in the top ten. The CDR3 length is 15 residues. The V end lost 4 bases, the J end lost 4 bases, and 16 bases lay between the germline ends. The germline V gene has CDR1 MNHEY and CDR2 SMNVEV (reference sequence). The sequence came from a person aged 18 to 75 in good health. The V and J genes are TRBV27 and TRBJ1-1; maybe TRBD1 (6 bases). Material for sequencing was blood. CDR3 coding DNA: TGTGCCAGCAGTTCAGCGGGGGCGCCGGTCACTGAAGCTTTCTTT. Translating gives CASSSAGAPVTEAFF.